Listed below are T cell receptor beta chains from one sample, sequenced in a study of vaccination and CD4 T cells after COVID-19. Their specific antigens are unknown. MiXCR, applied by TCRdb to the PCR reads, yields one record per CDR3 protein. The sample records around 17,000 distinct CDR3 sequences, 47% being singletons. The sequences come from CD4+ T cells from blood, cultured in vitro, collected about 7 months after SARS-CoV-2 vaccination. The receptor source for this set is a human donor who had recovered from COVID-19. The CDR3 runs from the conserved cysteine through the conserved F or W. D genes are given only for firm matches. Not every row has a clone size; where given, it reads once, few, many or a size class.

v_call: TRBV7-3
d_call: TRBD2
clone_size: few
j_call: TRBJ2-1
cdr3_aa: CASSPLAGYGAEQFF
cdr3_nt: TGTGCCAGCAGCCCACTAGCGGGGTATGGCGCTGAGCAGTTCTTC

v_call: TRBV7-3
d_call: NA
clone_size: NA
j_call: TRBJ1-1
cdr3_aa: CASSLNTDTEAFF
cdr3_nt: TGTGCCAGCAGCTTAAACACAGACACTGAAGCTTTCTTT

v_call: TRBV11-3
d_call: NA
clone_size: NA
j_call: TRBJ1-2
cdr3_aa: CASDSNLYGYTF
cdr3_nt: TGTGCCAGCGACTCTAACCTCTATGGCTACACCTTC

v_call: TRBV6-1
d_call: NA
clone_size: NA
j_call: TRBJ1-2
cdr3_aa: CASLRGSAGSYYGYTF
cdr3_nt: TGTGCCAGTCTACGGGGCAGCGCAGGTTCCTACTATGGCTACACCTTC

v_call: TRBV19
d_call: TRBD2
clone_size: NA
j_call: TRBJ2-3
cdr3_aa: CASQPGLLTDTQYF
cdr3_nt: TGTGCCAGCCAACCGGGACTACTCACAGATACGCAGTATTTT

v_call: TRBV29-1
d_call: NA
clone_size: few
j_call: TRBJ2-7
cdr3_aa: CSAQRGSYEQYF
cdr3_nt: TGCAGCGCCCAACGGGGATCCTACGAGCAGTACTTC

v_call: TRBV20-1
d_call: TRBD2
clone_size: few
j_call: TRBJ2-3
cdr3_aa: CSARTSWTDTQYF
cdr3_nt: TGCAGTGCTAGGACTAGCTGGACAGATACGCAGTATTTT

v_call: TRBV11-2
d_call: NA
clone_size: NA
j_call: TRBJ1-6
cdr3_aa: CASSWGRRTAPLHF
cdr3_nt: TGTGCCAGCAGCTGGGGACGCCGTACAGCACCCCTCCACTTT

v_call: TRBV6-6
d_call: NA
clone_size: once
j_call: TRBJ1-5
cdr3_aa: CASSYSTGRNQPQHF
cdr3_nt: TGTGCCAGCAGTTACTCGACAGGACGCAATCAGCCCCAGCATTTT

v_call: TRBV7-3
d_call: NA
clone_size: NA
j_call: TRBJ1-5
cdr3_aa: CASSLASIWDDQPQHF
cdr3_nt: TGTGCCAGCAGCTTAGCCTCGATCTGGGACGATCAGCCCCAGCATTTT

v_call: TRBV7-9
d_call: TRBD1
clone_size: few
j_call: TRBJ1-2
cdr3_aa: CASSIQGAGGYTF
cdr3_nt: TGTGCCAGCAGCATACAGGGGGCAGGTGGCTACACCTTC

v_call: TRBV20-1
d_call: TRBD2
clone_size: NA
j_call: TRBJ2-1
cdr3_aa: CSAILAGGISYNEQFF
cdr3_nt: TGCAGTGCCATTCTAGCGGGGGGGATCTCCTACAATGAGCAGTTCTTC

v_call: TRBV7-2
d_call: TRBD2
clone_size: few
j_call: TRBJ2-5
cdr3_aa: CASSPGGAVQETQYF
cdr3_nt: TGTGCCAGCAGCCCGGGGGGGGCGGTCCAAGAGACCCAGTACTTC

v_call: TRBV15
d_call: NA
clone_size: NA
j_call: TRBJ2-7
cdr3_aa: CATSRDSTYEQYF
cdr3_nt: TGTGCCACCAGCAGAGACAGCACCTACGAGCAGTACTTC

v_call: TRBV10-3
d_call: NA
clone_size: NA
j_call: TRBJ2-7
cdr3_aa: CAISAPASYEQYF
cdr3_nt: TGTGCCATCAGTGCCCCAGCCTCCTACGAGCAGTACTTC

v_call: TRBV11-3
d_call: NA
clone_size: NA
j_call: TRBJ2-3
cdr3_aa: CASSPRRGPDTQYF
cdr3_nt: TGTGCCAGCAGCCCCCGACGCGGCCCAGATACGCAGTATTTT

v_call: TRBV15
d_call: NA
clone_size: NA
j_call: TRBJ2-7
cdr3_aa: CATSGQRTQSYEQYF
cdr3_nt: TGTGCCACCAGCGGTCAGCGTACCCAGAGTTACGAGCAGTACTTC

v_call: TRBV20-1
d_call: NA
clone_size: few
j_call: TRBJ1-3
cdr3_aa: CSASRQGSARNTIYF
cdr3_nt: TGCAGTGCTAGTAGGCAGGGATCGGCAAGAAACACCATATATTTT

v_call: TRBV7-2
d_call: NA
clone_size: few
j_call: TRBJ2-7
cdr3_aa: CASSSQESYEQYF
cdr3_nt: TGTGCCAGCAGCTCACAGGAGAGCTACGAGCAGTACTTC

v_call: TRBV20-1
d_call: NA
clone_size: NA
j_call: TRBJ2-5
cdr3_aa: CSATHGETQYF
cdr3_nt: TGCAGTGCAACCCATGGGGAGACCCAGTACTTC